Sequencing of this T cell receptor (beta chain) was carried out in a study of blood T cell repertoires in COVID-19. In Seattle, patients joined the study during active infection and were tracked longitudinally. Authors' data handling: Nucleated cell counts were estimated from reference gene primer amplification. Using immunoSEQ multiplex PCR, the repertoire was profiled, and TCRdb retains in-frame clones only, with some absent. The DNA was the basis for D and trimming; V, J and clone size are from that table. The data hold roughly 480,000 clones, with roughly 87% observed a single time. The TCR comes from a man aged 18 to 29 with COVID-19, enrolled during active disease. Sequencing input: peripheral blood.

DNA for the CDR3: TGTGCCAGTAGTAAATGGACAGGCCCTACCTCTGGGGCCAACGTCCTGACTTTC. It specifies CASSKWTGPTSGANVLTF. The J gene is TRBJ2-6, the V gene TRBV19, with 7 bases identical to TRBD1. Germline trimming cut 4 bases from V and 0 bases from J; bases unmatched to any gene: 9. Germline V gene sequence: CDR1 LNHDA, CDR2 SQIVND (reference sequence). The CDR3 totals 18 residues. Based on the CDR3 plus reference TRBV19 and TRBJ2-6, the full variable domain is DGGITQSPKYLFRKEGQNVTLSCEQNLNHDAMYWYRQDPGQGLRLIYYSQIVNDFQKGDIAEGYSVSREKKESFPLTVTSAQKNPTAFYLCASSKWTGPTSGANVLTFGAGSRLTVL.